The 21 T cell receptor beta chains listed next were all sequenced from one sample in a study of blood T cell repertoires in COVID-19. The repertoire was sequenced with immunoSEQ multiplex PCR; TCRdb's copy has only in-frame clones and lacks some. The table has about 260,000 clones, 84% seen once. Sequencing was done on a sample of peripheral blood. These receptors all come from a man in his 60s with acute or convalescent COVID-19.

The V and J genes are TRBV9 and TRBJ2-7; 7 bases are a match to TRBD1. V lost 5 bases, J lost 0 bases, and 8 bases stayed unmatched. Germline CDR1 is SGDLS and CDR2 is YYNGEE. The CDR3 consists of 15 residues. The CDR3, as DNA: TGTGCCAGCAGTGATGAGGGGGCCCCCTCCTACGAGCAGTACTTC. Its translation is CASSDEGAPSYEQYF.

CDR3: CASSLEGVLSYEQYF. CDR3 bases: TGTGCCAGCAGTTTGGAAGGGGTACTCTCCTACGAGCAGTACTTC. The V call is TRBV28, the J call TRBJ2-7; D perhaps matches TRBD1 (5 bases). This CDR3 has 15 amino acids. Germline-derived CDR1 and CDR2 are MDHEN and SYDVKM. V lost 3 bases to trimming and J lost 0 bases, with 12 bases between them.

CDR3 region: CSAGTGLVQYF. In DNA, the CDR3 is TGCAGTGCTGGCACAGGGTTGGTGCAGTATTTT. The V gene is TRBV20-1, the J gene TRBJ2-3; perhaps TRBD1 as D (6 bases). This CDR3 spans 11 amino acids. CDR1 and CDR2 (germline): DFQATT, SNEGSKA (reference sequence). V dropped 5 bases and J dropped 11 bases, with 14 bases sitting between them.

The rearrangement uses TRBV10-3 and TRBJ1-5, with 8 bases matching TRBD1. The germline CDR1 and CDR2 sequences are ENHRY and SYGVKD. The J segment lost 5 bases and the V segment lost 0 bases, leaving 6 bases of the junction unmatched. CDR3 length: 16 amino acids. The CDR3 DNA sequence: TGTGCCATCAGTGAGTCAAGGGCAGGGGGCCATCAGCCCCAGCATTTT. It yields the protein CAISESRAGGHQPQHF.

This sequence joins TRBV6-5 and TRBJ2-7, with TRBD1 identical over 10 bases. Germline CDR1 and CDR2: MNHEY and SVGAGI. V was clipped by 0 bases and J by 3 bases; unmatched bases: 2. The CDR3 covers 15 residues. CDR3 region: CASSYSDRGLYEQYF. CDR3 in DNA: TGTGCCAGCAGTTACTCCGACAGGGGGCTCTACGAGCAGTACTTC.

J is TRBJ2-7 and V is TRBV7-2, with 7 bases that match TRBD1. From germline, CDR1 is SGHTA and CDR2 FQGNSA. V lost 5 bases to trimming and J lost 1 base; unmatched junction nucleotides: 11. The CDR3 runs to 16 residues. CDR3 residues: CASSPTTGSLSYEQYF. The CDR3 DNA follows: TGTGCCAGCAGCCCAACGACAGGGTCTCTATCCTACGAGCAGTACTTC.

The chain couples TRBV6-5 to TRBJ2-7; D is unresolved. V lost 6 bases and J lost 6, with 12 bases in between. This CDR3 is built from 12 residues. From germline, CDR1 is MNHEY and CDR2 SVGAGI. CDR3 DNA: TGTGCCAGCAGCTATAACGACATCGAGCAGTACTTC. Translated, it gives CASSYNDIEQYF.

The chain links TRBV15 to TRBJ1-2; perhaps TRBD1 as D (5 bases). V was clipped by 3 bases and J by 4 bases, with 18 bases between them. This CDR3 is built from 16 residues. The germline V gene has CDR1 LNHNV and CDR2 YYDKDF (reference sequence). CDR3 in amino acids: CATSSLDSPAPYGYTF. The CDR3 DNA is TGTGCCACCAGCAGTCTCGACAGTCCTGCCCCCTATGGCTACACCTTC.

The V call is TRBV9, the J call TRBJ2-1, with 7 bases aligning to TRBD1. In germline, CDR1 is SGDLS, CDR2 YYNGEE. CDR3 size: 12 residues. The V gene end was trimmed by 3 bases and the J gene end by 7 bases; junction bases not matched to a gene: 1. The CDR3 region is CASSETGNEQFF. In DNA form, the CDR3 reads TGTGCCAGCAGCGAGACAGGGAATGAGCAGTTCTTC.

The rearrangement joins TRBV21-1 to TRBJ1-6; TRBD1 is taken as the D call from the table, unchecked against the DNA. TRBV21-1 is flagged as a pseudogene. CDR3 length equals 19 residues. The CDR3 reads CASSKENKEWDSGNSPLHF. In DNA form, the CDR3 reads TGTGCCAGCAGCAAAGAGAATAAGGAATGGGACAGTGGTAACTCACCCCTCCACTTT.

The CDR3 sequence: CASSHRPQDRNSPLHF. In nucleotides, the CDR3 is TGTGCCAGCAGCCACAGGCCCCAGGACCGTAATTCACCCCTCCACTTT. This sequence joins TRBV6-6 and TRBJ1-6; TRBD1 is a possible D gene (5 bases). Trimming left V 6 bases short and J 6 bases short, with 18 bases between. Germline CDR1 MNHNY, CDR2 SVGAGI (reference sequence). This CDR3 is built from 16 residues.

The gene calls are TRBV4-3 and TRBJ1-2, with a possible D match to TRBD1 (6 bases). Trimming stripped 1 base from V and 7 bases from J, with 16 bases between. This CDR3 spans 15 amino acids. Germline CDR1 reads LGHNA; CDR2 reads YSLEER. In DNA form, the CDR3 reads TGCGCCAGCAGCCAAGCCGGGACACCTCGGGGTGGCTACACCTTC. It specifies CASSQAGTPRGGYTF.

J is TRBJ2-3 and V is TRBV5-6; 7 bases align to TRBD1. V dropped 1 base and J dropped 1; count of bases not matched to a gene: 3. Germline V lookup: CDR1 SGHDT, CDR2 YYEEEE. The CDR3 has 15 amino acids. The CDR3 region has the DNA TGTGCCAGCAGCTTGAGGGGGCCCCGCACAGATACGCAGTATTTT. This sequence encodes CASSLRGPRTDTQYF. The full variable domain, with the rest looked up from reference TRBV5-6 and TRBJ2-3, is DAGVTQSPTHLIKTRGQQVTLRCSPKSGHDTVSWYQQALGQGPQFIFQYYEEEERQRGNFPDRFSGHQFPNYSSELNVNALLLGDSALYLCASSLRGPRTDTQYFGPGTRLTVL.

This chain uses TRBV5-4 with TRBJ2-2, with 7 bases fitting TRBD1. The CDR3 totals 17 residues. Germline trimming cut 1 base from V and 6 bases from J; bases unmatched to any gene: 12. The germline gives CDR1 SGHNT, CDR2 YYREEE (reference sequence). CDR3 in DNA: TGTGCCAGCAGCTTGCGCCCGGACAGGTCTAAGGCCGGGGAGCTGTTTTTT. It translates to CASSLRPDRSKAGELFF.

The chain combines TRBV5-4 with TRBJ1-2; D is unresolved. The CDR3 totals 15 residues. CDR1 and CDR2 (germline): SGHNT, YYREEE (reference sequence). The V end was cut by 2 bases, the J end by 4 bases, with 15 bases between. The CDR3 region is CASSLGTVPGYGYTF. The CDR3 bases are TGTGCCAGCAGCTTAGGAACAGTCCCCGGCTATGGCTACACCTTC.

The rearrangement uses TRBV7-3 and TRBJ2-5; D perhaps matches TRBD2 (6 bases). Trimming took off 3 bases at V and 5 bases at J, with 13 bases between the two ends. The CDR3 has 14 residues. Per germline, CDR1 SGHTA and CDR2 FQGTGA. CDR3 coding DNA: TGTGCCAGCAGCTTTGGTCTAGGAGGGGAGACCCAGTACTTC. Amino acids: CASSFGLGGETQYF.

The chain is built from TRBV29-1 and TRBJ2-1; D is perhaps TRBD2 (6 bases). CDR1 SQVTM and CDR2 ANQGSEA come from the germline V gene. Between the trimmed V and J ends, which lost 1 base and 3 bases, there was a span of 16 bases. This CDR3 contains 16 residues. This chain's CDR3 is CSVEVRPGAIYNEQFF. In DNA form, the CDR3 reads TGCAGCGTTGAAGTGAGGCCGGGAGCAATCTACAATGAGCAGTTCTTC.

This clone is a singleton in its sample. The chain joins TRBV27 to TRBJ2-7, with 7 bases identical to TRBD1. Germline trimming cut 6 bases from V and 7 bases from J; bases unmatched to any gene: 21. This CDR3 is 17 amino acids long. Germline CDR1 MNHEY, CDR2 SMNVEV (reference sequence). The CDR3 nucleotides are TGTGCCAGCAGCACCTCCGGACAGGCCCGCCGGGTTTGGGAGCAGTACTTC. This codes for CASSTSGQARRVWEQYF.

The chain uses TRBV11-3 and TRBJ2-1, with TRBD2 matching 12 bases. V dropped 5 bases and J dropped 10; count of bases not matched to a gene: 6. The germline CDR1 and CDR2 sequences are SGHNT and YENEEA. This CDR3 region has 14 residues. CDR3: CASSKRTSGDEQFF. CDR3 coding DNA: TGTGCCAGCAGCAAAAGGACTAGCGGGGACGAGCAGTTCTTC.

J is TRBJ1-2 and V is TRBV5-5; TRBD1 aligns across 9 bases. With V trimmed by 5 bases and J by 6 bases, 8 bases remained unmatched. Germline V gene lookup returns CDR1 SGHKS and CDR2 YYEKEE (reference sequence). This CDR3 comprises 14 residues. The CDR3, as DNA: TGTGCCAGCAGTTCCGGGACAGGGCCGCATGGCTACACCTTC. Its translation: CASSSGTGPHGYTF.

The chain is built from TRBV6-5 and TRBJ1-6; 9 bases align to TRBD1. The germline CDR1 and CDR2 sequences are MNHEY and SVGAGI. The CDR3 has 14 amino acids. Losses at the gene ends were 6 bases for V and 9 bases for J; bases not matched to a gene: 6. Here the CDR3 reads CASSYRDRASPLHF. DNA for the CDR3: TGTGCCAGCAGCTACCGGGACAGGGCTTCACCCCTCCACTTT.